These 22 T cell receptor beta chains came from one sample sequenced in a study of OX40 agonist ivuxolimab in advanced cancers. Repertoires were generated with immunoSEQ multiplex PCR, while TCRdb's copy carries only in-frame clones and drops some. This table has approximately 64,000 clones, about nine tenths appearing once. This specimen consisted of CD4+ or CD8+ T cells sorted from blood, obtained in a trial of the OX40 agonist ivuxolimab. The receptors were gathered from an adult with an advanced solid tumor such as melanoma, head and neck, liver or kidney cancer.

The rearrangement joins TRBV4-2 to TRBJ2-3; TRBD2 aligns across 12 bases. The CDR3 is made up of 22 amino acids. With 0 bases clipped from V and 4 bases from J, the junction kept 20 bases outside the gene matches. Germline loops: CDR1 LGHNA, CDR2 YNFKEQ. The CDR3 sequence is CASSQDNFQRLAGGPRSDTQYF. CDR3 DNA: TGTGCCAGCAGCCAAGATAATTTTCAACGGCTAGCGGGGGGGCCGCGGTCAGATACGCAGTATTTT.

The chain employs TRBV6-6 and TRBJ2-5, with 11 positions matching TRBD2. The V gene's germline CDR1 is MNHNY and CDR2 SVGAGI (reference sequence). The CDR3 totals 16 residues. Trimming at V came to 5 bases and at J to 1 base, leaving 6 bases not matched to a gene. CDR3 nucleotide sequence: TGTGCCAGCAGTCGAAAGACTAGCGGGACCCAAGAGACCCAGTACTTC. This encodes CASSRKTSGTQETQYF.

V is TRBV6-1 and J is TRBJ1-5, with 7 bases identical to TRBD1. The CDR3 runs to 16 residues. V gave up 2 bases and J gave up 4 bases; unmatched junction bases: 8. Germline V CDR1 and CDR2: MNHNS, SASEGT. The CDR3 DNA sequence: TGTGCCAGCAGTGAATCCAGGACAGGCCCAAATCAGCCCCAGCATTTT. It codes for CASSESRTGPNQPQHF.

V is TRBV7-2 and J is TRBJ1-3, with TRBD1 identical over 7 bases. The J segment lost 7 bases and the V segment lost 5 bases, leaving 14 bases of the junction unmatched. This CDR3 contains 16 residues. Germline CDR1 reads SGHTA; CDR2 reads FQGNSA. DNA for the CDR3: TGTGCCAGCAGCGGCTTCAGGGGGACTCTGGGCAACACCATATATTTT. The encoded protein is CASSGFRGTLGNTIYF.

This clone was counted once. The rearrangement links TRBV7-3 to TRBJ2-7; 7 positions match TRBD1. The germline gives CDR1 SGHTA, CDR2 FQGTGA. The CDR3 runs 15 residues. V trimming: 1 base; J trimming: 2 bases; junction bases outside the gene matches: 5. CDR3 in amino acids: CASSLSPGQAYEQYF. Here the CDR3 DNA reads TGTGCCAGCAGCTTAAGCCCCGGACAGGCCTACGAGCAGTACTTC.

The chain employs TRBV28 and TRBJ2-7, with 7 nucleotides matching TRBD1. The J segment lost 6 bases and the V segment lost 10 bases, leaving 9 bases of the junction unmatched. The CDR3 has 12 residues. Germline V gene lookup returns CDR1 MDHEN and CDR2 SYDVKM. CDR3 loop: CATGQNRGEQYF. As DNA, the CDR3 is TGTGCCACCGGACAGAACAGGGGCGAGCAGTACTTC.

A few counts support this clone. The chain recombines TRBV7-2 with TRBJ1-5; the D gene is possibly TRBD1 (5 bases). Between the trimmed V and J ends, which lost 1 base and 4 bases, there was a span of 11 bases. The germline CDR1 and CDR2 sequences are SGHTA and FQGNSA. The CDR3 runs to 15 residues. Here the CDR3 DNA reads TGTGCCAGCAGCTTAGGACCCTACAGGAATCAGCCCCAGCATTTT. This gives the protein CASSLGPYRNQPQHF.

V gene TRBV7-3 combines with J gene TRBJ2-3, with TRBD2 matching 16 bases. The CDR3 spans 16 residues. CDR1 and CDR2 from the germline V gene are SGHTA and FQGTGA. J lost 6 bases, V lost 5 bases, and 5 bases had no gene match. Written as DNA, the CDR3 is TGTGCCAGCAGCCCGGGACTAGCGGGGGGGCAGGATACGCAGTATTTT. Amino acids: CASSPGLAGGQDTQYF.

V is TRBV5-1 and J is TRBJ2-5, with 7 nucleotides matching TRBD1. This CDR3 has 13 residues. CDR1 SGHRS and CDR2 YFSETQ come from the germline V gene. V was clipped by 2 bases and J by 3 bases; unmatched bases: 1. The CDR3 is CASSFGTEETQYF. The DNA for the CDR3 is TGCGCCAGCAGCTTTGGGACAGAAGAGACCCAGTACTTC. The complete variable domain, with remaining parts taken from reference TRBV5-1 and TRBJ2-5, reads KAGVTQTPRYLIKTRGQQVTLSCSPISGHRSVSWYQQTPGQGLQFLFEYFSETQRNKGNFPGRFSGRQFSNSRSEMNVSTLELGDSALYLCASSFGTEETQYFGPGTRLLVL.

V gene TRBV7-8 combines with J gene TRBJ1-5, with D perhaps matching TRBD1 (5 bases). CDR3 length: 16 amino acids. The V end was cut by 5 bases, the J end by 0 bases, with 14 bases between. The germline V gene has CDR1 SGHVS and CDR2 FQNEAQ. Here the CDR3 reads CASSLLGGYSNQPQHF. DNA of the CDR3: TGTGCCAGCAGCCTCCTGGGGGGGTATAGCAATCAGCCCCAGCATTTT.

The gene calls are TRBV6-1 and TRBJ2-3; a possible D gene is TRBD2 (6 bases). This CDR3 is built from 18 residues. Germline CDR1 is MNHNS and CDR2 is SASEGT. The ends were cut back, 2 bases at V and 4 bases at J, with 22 bases in the middle. CDR3 nucleotides: TGTGCCAGCAGTGAACGGCCCGGGGGTCGGGCTCATCCAGATACGCAGTATTTT. It is translated as CASSERPGGRAHPDTQYF.

The chain couples TRBV4-1 to TRBJ1-2; maybe TRBD1 (6 bases). The CDR3 is 13 amino acids. Looked up from germline, CDR1 is MGHRA and CDR2 is YSYEKL. The germline V and J ends were trimmed by 3 bases and 10 bases, with 15 bases remaining between them. As DNA, the CDR3 is TGCGCCAGCAGCCAGCCCACCGGACAGTACTACACCTTC. Residues: CASSQPTGQYYTF.

V and J are TRBV27 and TRBJ1-6; the D gene is possibly TRBD1 (5 bases). This CDR3 comprises 14 residues. Looked up from germline, CDR1 is MNHEY and CDR2 is SMNVEV (reference sequence). With 5 bases removed from V and 4 bases from J, the gap between germline ends came to 9 bases. The DNA of the CDR3 is TGTGCCAGCAGTCCCGGGGCATATAATTCACCCCTCCACTTT. Translation: CASSPGAYNSPLHF.

This chain links TRBV6-5 with TRBJ1-2; 7 bases map to TRBD1. Trimming took 2 bases from V and 3 from J; bases not matched to a gene: 6. Per the germline V gene, CDR1 is MNHEY and CDR2 is SVGAGI. This CDR3 is 15 amino acids long. For the CDR3, the DNA is TGTGCCAGCAGTTACCAAAGGGGGCAAGACTATGGCTACACCTTC. It yields the protein CASSYQRGQDYGYTF.

The sample holds a few counts of this clone. This sequence joins TRBV6-5 and TRBJ1-5; D might be TRBD1 (5 bases). From germline, CDR1 is MNHEY and CDR2 SVGAGI. The V and J ends lost 2 bases and 7 bases respectively, with 12 bases between them. The CDR3 consists of 14 residues. DNA of the CDR3: TGTGCCAGCAGTTACGGCCAGGGCTGGCAGCCCCAGCATTTT. This gives the protein CASSYGQGWQPQHF.

The J gene is TRBJ2-2, the V gene TRBV6-1; unclear D gene. This CDR3 spans 12 amino acids. Germline CDR1 and CDR2: MNHNS and SASEGT. V lost 6 bases, J lost 6 bases, and 8 bases lay in between. DNA of the CDR3: TGTGCCAGCAGGGGCCAGCCCGGGGAGCTGTTTTTT. Protein: CASRGQPGELFF.

V gene TRBV2 combines with J gene TRBJ2-5, with D unclear. Trimming left V 0 bases short and J 12 bases short, with 11 bases between. The CDR3 consists of 12 residues. In germline, CDR1 is SNHLY, CDR2 FYNNEI. The CDR3 protein is CASSEAGRREYF. The CDR3 DNA reads as TGTGCCAGCAGTGAAGCGGGCCGACGGGAGTACTTC.

The chain joins TRBV28 to TRBJ2-1; D not resolved. The CDR3 contains 15 residues. Germline V gives CDR1 MDHEN, CDR2 SYDVKM. Trimming removed 1 base at V and 4 bases at J, with 11 bases between. The CDR3 DNA reads as TGTGCCAGCAGTTTATTTGTAGCCTATTACAATGAGCAGTTCTTC. It translates to CASSLFVAYYNEQFF.

The V and J genes are TRBV9 and TRBJ2-1; possibly TRBD1 for D (5 bases). V gave up 0 bases and J gave up 9 bases, with 7 bases separating them. The CDR3 spans 12 residues. CDR1 is SGDLS and CDR2 is YYNGEE in the germline V gene. The CDR3 sequence is CASSVGQSEQFF. The CDR3 DNA is TGTGCCAGCAGCGTAGGACAGAGTGAGCAGTTCTTC.

The chain carries TRBV27 and TRBJ1-2; perhaps TRBD1 as D (6 bases). The CDR3 covers 17 residues. V lost 5 bases and J 2 bases, leaving 21 bases between the germline ends. CDR1 MNHEY and CDR2 SMNVEV come from the germline V gene (reference sequence). CDR3 amino acids: CASSIAPRGTGNYGYTF. The CDR3 nucleotides read TGTGCCAGCAGTATCGCCCCCCGGGGCACAGGGAACTATGGCTACACCTTC.

The V gene is TRBV6-1, the J gene TRBJ2-1; no clear D. The CDR3 is made up of 11 amino acids. Between the trimmed V and J ends, which lost 6 bases and 5 bases, there was a span of 5 bases. The germline V gene has CDR1 MNHNS and CDR2 SASEGT. The CDR3 here is CASRNNNEQFF. The CDR3, as DNA: TGTGCCAGCAGGAATAACAATGAGCAGTTCTTC.

The count of this clone is one. This chain joins TRBV10-3 and TRBJ1-2; no firm D call. With 0 bases removed from V and 1 base from J, the gap between germline ends came to 6 bases. Germline-derived CDR1 and CDR2 are ENHRY and SYGVKD. The CDR3 spans 14 residues. As DNA, the CDR3 is TGTGCCATCAGTGAGTCCGGAGATAACTATGGCTACACCTTC. Protein sequence: CAISESGDNYGYTF.